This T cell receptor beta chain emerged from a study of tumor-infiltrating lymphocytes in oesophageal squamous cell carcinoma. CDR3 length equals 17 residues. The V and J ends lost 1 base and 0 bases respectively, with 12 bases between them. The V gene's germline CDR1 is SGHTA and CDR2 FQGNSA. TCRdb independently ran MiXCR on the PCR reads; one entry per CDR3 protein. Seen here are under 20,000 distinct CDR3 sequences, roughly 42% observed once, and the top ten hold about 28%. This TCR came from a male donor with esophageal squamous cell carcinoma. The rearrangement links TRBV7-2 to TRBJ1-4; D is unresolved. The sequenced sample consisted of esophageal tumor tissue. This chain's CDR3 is CASSLVVSLATNEKLFF. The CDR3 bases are TGTGCCAGCAGCTTAGTGGTCAGCCTCGCAACTAATGAAAAACTGTTTTTT.